This T cell receptor beta chain stems from a study of long-term antiretroviral therapy in people with HIV. About this clone itself: Its antigen is not known.

Findings of the study overall: Clones with expansion before ART led the repertoire at all time points.

The CDR3 is made up of 15 amino acids. Germline V CDR1 and CDR2: MGHRA, YSYEKL. V shed 7 bases and J 4 bases; nucleotides not matched to a gene: 8. The authors ran the immunoSEQ assay, v3.0, at survey level. Repertoires were generated with immunoSEQ multiplex PCR, while TCRdb's copy carries only in-frame clones and drops some. The repertoire holds about 28,000 clones, around four fifths seen once, with approximately 9.4% in the top ten. The receptor was derived from a man aged 18 to 30 with HIV. The source was unsorted PBMCs, collected 1.5 years before starting antiretroviral therapy. The rearrangement links TRBV4-1 to TRBJ2-2; 8 positions agree with TRBD2. The CDR3 DNA reads as TGCGCCAGCACCCCCGGGGGGGCGCGCACCGGGGAGCTGTTTTTT. Protein product: CASTPGGARTGELFF.